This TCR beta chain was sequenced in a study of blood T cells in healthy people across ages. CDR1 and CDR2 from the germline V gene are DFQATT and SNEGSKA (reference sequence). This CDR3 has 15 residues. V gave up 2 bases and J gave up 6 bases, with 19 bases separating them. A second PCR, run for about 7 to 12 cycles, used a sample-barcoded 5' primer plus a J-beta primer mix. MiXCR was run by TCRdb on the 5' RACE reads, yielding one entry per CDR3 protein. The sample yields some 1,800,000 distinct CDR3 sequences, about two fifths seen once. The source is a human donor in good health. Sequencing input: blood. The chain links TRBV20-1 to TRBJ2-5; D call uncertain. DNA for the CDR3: TGCAGTGCTAGAACCCCCCGGAATCCTAAAAAGACCCAGTACTTC. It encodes CSARTPRNPKKTQYF.